This passage covers 14 T cell receptor beta chains from one sample sequenced in a study of shared clonotypes between healthy human individuals. Sequenced by immunoSEQ multiplex PCR; TCRdb stores in-frame clones only, minus some. The sample contains 2 million to 2.5 million clones, 90% to 96% of which appear only once. Material for sequencing was naive CD4+ T cells sorted from blood. Subset reported: CD45RA+ positively selected. The receptors shown here come from a young man in good health.

V gene TRBV10-3 combines with J gene TRBJ2-2, with 9 bases fitting TRBD1. V lost 6 bases and J lost 2; bases outside the gene matches: 4. Germline CDR1 reads ENHRY; CDR2 reads SYGVKD. The CDR3 length is 15 residues. The DNA of the CDR3 is TGTGCCATCAGCGGACAGGGGACAAACACCGGGGAGCTGTTTTTT. This codes for CAISGQGTNTGELFF.

The chain employs TRBV19 and TRBJ1-3; D gene ambiguous. Trimming removed 6 bases from V and 0 bases from J, with 9 bases in between. Germline CDR1 LNHDA, CDR2 SQIVND (reference sequence). The CDR3 extends over 14 amino acids. This CDR3 is CASSGPISGNTIYF. The CDR3 coding sequence is TGTGCCAGTAGCGGACCGATCTCTGGAAACACCATATATTTT.

The chain carries TRBV6-1 and TRBJ2-7; D not resolved. The CDR3 is 16 residues long. V shed 0 bases and J shed 2 bases, with 14 bases lying between them. Germline V lookup: CDR1 MNHNS, CDR2 SASEGT. The CDR3 protein is CASSEAPGLPPYEQYF. The CDR3 DNA reads TGTGCCAGCAGTGAAGCGCCCGGGCTCCCTCCCTACGAGCAGTACTTC.

Regarding this clone: Within the sample, other DNA sequences also encode this same CDR3. V is TRBV29-1 and J is TRBJ2-3; D ambiguous. V was shortened by 4 bases and J by 2 bases, with 7 bases between the two germline ends. Germline V gene lookup returns CDR1 SQVTM and CDR2 ANQGSEA. The CDR3 consists of 12 residues. CDR3 sequence reads: CSVGVSTDTQYF. The DNA for the CDR3 is TGCAGCGTTGGAGTATCCACAGATACGCAGTATTTT.

The chain joins TRBV21-1 to TRBJ2-1; the DNA was not used to check the table's D call, TRBD1. TRBV21-1 is flagged as a pseudogene. The CDR3 is 15 amino acids. CDR3 protein: CASRPRDRGNNEQFF. The CDR3 DNA reads as TGTGCCAGCAGGCCCCGGGACAGGGGAAACAATGAGCAGTTCTTC.

J is TRBJ2-7 and V is TRBV7-3; TRBD1 is a possible D gene (6 bases). Deletions cut 5 bases from V and 3 bases from J, with 14 bases between. This CDR3 spans 14 amino acids. Germline-derived CDR1 and CDR2 are SGHTA and FQGTGA. In DNA, the CDR3 is TGTGCCAGCAGCCTTTACAGGGTTGGCTACGAGCAGTACTTC. Amino acids: CASSLYRVGYEQYF.

This chain connects TRBV11-1 to TRBJ1-2; D remains ambiguous. Germline CDR1 is SGHAT and CDR2 is FQDESV (reference sequence). This CDR3 contains 13 residues. V lost 1 base and J 8 bases, leaving 11 bases between the germline ends. CDR3 sequence reads: CASSLGAKIGYTF. The DNA for the CDR3 is TGTGCCAGCAGCTTAGGGGCCAAAATCGGCTACACCTTC. The entire variable domain, with the rest obtained from reference TRBV11-1 and TRBJ1-2, is as follows: EAEVAQSPRYKITEKSQAVAFWCDPISGHATLYWYRQILGQGPELLVQFQDESVVDDSQLPKDRFSAERLKGVDSTLKIQPAELGDSAMYLCASSLGAKIGYTFGSGTRLTVV.

The rearrangement links TRBV28 to TRBJ2-5; D possibly corresponds to TRBD2 (6 bases). In germline, CDR1 is MDHEN, CDR2 SYDVKM. V lost 3 bases, J lost 5 bases, and 13 bases lay in between. The CDR3 contains 14 residues. CDR3 nucleotides: TGTGCCAGCAGTTTTGGGGGGAAGGGGGAGACCCAGTACTTC. Protein sequence: CASSFGGKGETQYF. The full variable domain, its missing parts supplied by reference TRBV28 and TRBJ2-5, is DVKVTQSSRYLVKRTGEKVFLECVQDMDHENMFWYRQDPGLGLRLIYFSYDVKMKEKGDIPEGYSVSREKKERFSLILESASTNQTSMYLCASSFGGKGETQYFGPGTRLLVL.

Details on this clone: The sample has other DNA sequences that encode this CDR3 too. CDR3 sequence: CSVEEPGYTF. In nucleotides, the CDR3 is TGCAGCGTTGAGGAGCCTGGCTACACCTTC. This sequence joins TRBV29-1 and TRBJ1-2; no definite D call. The CDR3 runs to 10 residues. The V end was cut by 3 bases, the J end by 7 bases, with 6 bases between. Looked up from germline, CDR1 is SQVTM and CDR2 is ANQGSEA.

In nucleotides, the CDR3 is TGCGCCAGCAGCTTGGAGGGCAGTGGGTACCAAGAGACCCAGTACTTC. Amino acid sequence: CASSLEGSGYQETQYF. The chain joins TRBV5-1 to TRBJ2-5, with D unclear. The CDR3 is made up of 16 amino acids. V lost 0 bases and J lost 0, with 12 bases in between. The germline CDR1 and CDR2 sequences are SGHRS and YFSETQ.

The chain couples TRBV18 to TRBJ2-3; D is possibly TRBD2 (6 bases). The CDR3 spans 14 residues. V was pared by 3 bases and J by 4 bases, with 11 bases between. In germline, CDR1 is KGHSH, CDR2 LQKENI. CDR3 sequence (DNA): TGTGCCAGCTCACCCGCCTCGGGAGCAGATACGCAGTATTTT. Its translation is CASSPASGADTQYF.

This clone was observed once. The chain has TRBV5-1 and TRBJ1-2; perhaps TRBD1 as D (6 bases). CDR3 length: 15 amino acids. Germline loops: CDR1 SGHRS, CDR2 YFSETQ. V lost 0 bases to trimming and J lost 3 bases, with 12 bases between them. CDR3: CASSLGGTQHYGYTF. CDR3 bases: TGCGCCAGCAGCTTGGGGGGGACACAACACTATGGCTACACCTTC.

This clone has a single count. The chain joins TRBV30 to TRBJ2-2; D uncertain. CDR1 and CDR2 (germline): GTSNPN, SVGIG (reference sequence). CDR3 size: 11 residues. V lost 3 bases and J 8 bases, leaving 7 bases between the germline ends. The CDR3 sequence is CAWSDLGELFF. As DNA, the CDR3 is TGTGCCTGGAGCGACCTGGGGGAGCTGTTTTTT.

The CDR3 is CASSADVGELFF. The CDR3 DNA follows: TGCGCCAGCAGCGCGGACGTCGGGGAGCTGTTTTTT. The V gene is TRBV5-1, the J gene TRBJ2-2; D is ambiguous. The V gene lost 4 bases and the J gene lost 7 bases, with 8 bases spanning the gap. The CDR3 has 12 amino acids. Germline values: CDR1 SGHRS, CDR2 YFSETQ.